This TCR beta chain was profiled in a study of T cell repertoires in cytomegalovirus infection. Study in general: CMV infection plus the matching HLA type was flagged by public TCR beta signatures.

This clonotype was seen a handful of times. The target antigen is unknown. Study conclusions and caveats: Public TCR beta family frequency separated CMV-and-HLA carriers, including in an independent cohort. In two of eight donors, the top clonotype was HLA-C-restricted CMV-specific.

TCRdb redid the calling of the reads with MiXCR, one entry per CDR3 protein. Of approximately 140,000 distinct CDR3 sequences in the sample, 7% to 10% were seen once. The sequenced material came from PBMCs. The sequence came from a human donor in good health (CMV status not recorded). Some clones in this sample may be carry-over from other donors' samples.

CDR3 protein: CSAGQGAHGKLFF. The CDR3 bases are TGCAGTGCTGGACAGGGGGCGCATGGAAAACTGTTTTTT. V is TRBV20-1 and J is TRBJ1-4; 11 positions match TRBD1. The germline gives CDR1 DFQATT, CDR2 SNEGSKA (reference sequence). V shed 5 bases and J 10 bases; nucleotides not matched to a gene: 6. This CDR3 has 13 amino acids.